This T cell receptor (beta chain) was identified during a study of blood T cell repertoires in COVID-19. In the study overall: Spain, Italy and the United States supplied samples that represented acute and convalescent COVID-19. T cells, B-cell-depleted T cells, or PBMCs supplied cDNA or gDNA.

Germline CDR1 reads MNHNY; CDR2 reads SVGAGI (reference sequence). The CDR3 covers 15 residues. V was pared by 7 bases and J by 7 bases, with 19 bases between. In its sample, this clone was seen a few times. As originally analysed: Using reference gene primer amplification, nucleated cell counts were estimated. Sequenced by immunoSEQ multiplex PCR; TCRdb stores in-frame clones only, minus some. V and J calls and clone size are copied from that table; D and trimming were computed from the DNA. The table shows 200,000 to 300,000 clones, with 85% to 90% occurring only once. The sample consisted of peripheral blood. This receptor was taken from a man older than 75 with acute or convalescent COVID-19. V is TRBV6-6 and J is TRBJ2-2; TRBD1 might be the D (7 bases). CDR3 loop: CASTPRRGLNGELFF. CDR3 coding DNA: TGTGCCAGCACCCCCAGGAGGGGGCTGAACGGGGAGCTGTTTTTT.